What follows is one TCR beta chain and its context. The antigen remains unidentified. CDR3 length: 16 amino acids. In germline, CDR1 is SGHAT, CDR2 FQDESV (reference sequence). Trimming removed 2 bases from V and 6 bases from J; junction bases left unmatched: 9. This sample was taken from a study of cytomegalovirus exposure and HLA in healthy donors. Broader study findings: One variant, a missense change in DCLRE1C, was linked in a later analysis to TCR beta V- and J-gene trimming.

Use of 60 Vbeta and 13 Jbeta primers characterized the PCR. The data were produced by immunoSEQ multiplex PCR, yet TCRdb's version contains in-frame clones alone and is incomplete. Here the sample spans about 77,000 clones, around three quarters being singletons. The clonotype originates from a middle-aged man in good health and CMV-seronegative. Sequencing was carried out using PBMCs. The J gene is TRBJ2-1, the V gene TRBV11-1; 8 nucleotides agree with TRBD1. The CDR3 nucleotides read TGTGCCAGCAGCTTAAACAGGGGGAGAAGCCCCAATGAGCAGTTCTTC. This translates into CASSLNRGRSPNEQFF.